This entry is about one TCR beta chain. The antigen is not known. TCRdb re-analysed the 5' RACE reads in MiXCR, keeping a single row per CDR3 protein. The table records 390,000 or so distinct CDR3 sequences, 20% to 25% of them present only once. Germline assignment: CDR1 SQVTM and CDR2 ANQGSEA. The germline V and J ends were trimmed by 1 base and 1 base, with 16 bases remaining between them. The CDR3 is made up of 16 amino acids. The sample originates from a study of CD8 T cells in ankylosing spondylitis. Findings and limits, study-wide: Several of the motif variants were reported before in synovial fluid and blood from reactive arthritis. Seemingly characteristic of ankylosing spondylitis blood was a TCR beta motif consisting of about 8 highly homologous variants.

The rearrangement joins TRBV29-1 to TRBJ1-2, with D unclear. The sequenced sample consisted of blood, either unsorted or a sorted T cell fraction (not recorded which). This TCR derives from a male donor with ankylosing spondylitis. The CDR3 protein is CSVEAVTFGFNYGYTF. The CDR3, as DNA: TGCAGCGTTGAAGCAGTGACATTTGGGTTTAACTATGGCTACACCTTC.